Listed below are T cell receptor beta chains from one sample, sequenced in a study of T-cell memory formation after mild COVID-19. TCRdb recomputed calls from the 5' RACE reads with MiXCR, one row per CDR3 protein. The table has hundreds of thousands of distinct CDR3 sequences, roughly 21% seen once. The sequenced sample consisted of PBMCs or a T cell subset sorted from them (not recorded which). The receptors were sampled from an adult woman who had mild COVID-19 (a few samples of this study predate the infection). Cell type and time point are not known. Both conserved end residues are part of each CDR3. D genes are given only for firm matches. Size tells how often a clone was seen (once, few, many) or the class of an expanded clone, and some rows leave it out.

TRBJ1-2 TRBV4-1 TRBD1 - TGCGCCAGCAGCCAAGGGACAGGGGCGCGAGAGGGCTACACCTTC CASSQGTGAREGYTF
TRBJ2-1 TRBV7-9 - - TGTGCCAGCAGCCGAGTAGTTGAAGCGGACAAGGGCAATGAGCAGTTCTTC CASSRVVEADKGNEQFF
TRBJ1-5 TRBV18 - few TGTGCCAGCTCACCCTCCAGCACGGTGGGACAGCCCCAGCATTTT CASSPSSTVGQPQHF
TRBJ2-5 TRBV30 TRBD1 - TGTGCCTGGAGTCAGGGGGCCCAAGAGACCCAGTACTTC CAWSQGAQETQYF
TRBJ1-1 TRBV12-3/TRBV12-4 - few TGTGCCAGCAGTTTAGACAGGGATGGCACTGAAGCTTTCTTT CASSLDRDGTEAFF
TRBJ2-3 TRBV5-1 TRBD2 few TGCGCCAGCAGCTTGGGCGCACTAGCGGGGGACCTTACTAGCACAGATACGCAGTATTTT CASSLGALAGDLTSTDTQYF
TRBJ1-5 TRBV18 - - TGTGCCAGCTCCCCCACAGGGTACTATCAGCCCCAGCATTTT CASSPTGYYQPQHF
TRBJ2-3 TRBV25-1 TRBD1 once TGTGCCAGCCCTCAGGGGGCCACAGATACGCAGTATTTT CASPQGATDTQYF
TRBJ2-1 TRBV29-1 - - TGCAGCGCGATATGGCAGGGGCTGAATGAGCAGTTCTTC CSAIWQGLNEQFF
TRBJ2-5 TRBV7-9 - few TGTGCCAGCAGCTTAGGGAGAGGAGGCCCGGGGGAGACCCAGTACTTC CASSLGRGGPGETQYF
TRBJ2-1 TRBV5-1 TRBD2 - TGCGCCAGCAGCTTGGGAGCTTCTTTAGCGGGGGGCCAGGGTGAGCAGTTCTTC CASSLGASLAGGQGEQFF
TRBJ2-2 TRBV5-1 - few TGCGCCAGCAGCTTGGCAAGGGTGTCCACCGGGGAGCTGTTTTTT CASSLARVSTGELFF
TRBJ1-1 TRBV6-1 - few TGTGCCAGCAGTGAATCCGATGTGATGGGTGCTTTCTTT CASSESDVMGAFF
TRBJ2-1 TRBV29-1 TRBD1 few TGCAGCGTGGGGACAGGCTACAATGAGCAGTTCTTC CSVGTGYNEQFF
TRBJ1-3 TRBV6-6 TRBD1 few TGTGCCAGCAGGACCGAGGGGGCCTCTGGAAACACCATATATTTT CASRTEGASGNTIYF
TRBJ2-3 TRBV4-2 TRBD1 - TGTGCCAGCAGCCAAGATCGGGACAGGGGGCCAGATACGCAGTATTTT CASSQDRDRGPDTQYF
TRBJ1-1 TRBV30 - many TGTGCCTGGAGAACAGGACCGAACACTGAAGCTTTCTTT CAWRTGPNTEAFF
TRBJ2-5 TRBV3-1 TRBD1 - TGTGCCAGCAGTTTATCGGGGACAGGGAGAGAGACCCAGTACTTC CASSLSGTGRETQYF
TRBJ2-2 TRBV5-6 - few TGTGCCAGCAGCTTCACAGGGTACACCGGGGAGCTGTTTTTT CASSFTGYTGELFF
TRBJ2-2 TRBV10-3 TRBD2 - TGTGCCACCTCCTTAGCGGGATCGAACACCGGGGAGCTGTTTTTT CATSLAGSNTGELFF
TRBJ2-2 TRBV6-5 - - TGTGCCAGCAGTTACACGGGGACCGGGGAGCTGTTTTTT CASSYTGTGELFF
TRBJ1-1 TRBV6-5 TRBD1 few TGTGCCACCCTTAAGTGGATGGGCAGGGGGAGTAGGGACACTGAAGCTTTCTTT CATLKWMGRGSRDTEAFF
TRBJ2-1 TRBV7-9 - - TGTGCCAGCAGCCCCTGGGGGGGGCAGGGTGAGCAGTTCTTC CASSPWGGQGEQFF
TRBJ2-2 TRBV7-3 - many TGTGCCAGCAGCTTAGGGCGGGGAACCGGGGAGCTGTTTTTT CASSLGRGTGELFF
TRBJ2-2 TRBV12-3/TRBV12-4 - - TGTGCCAGCAGTTTTTTTAGTTCACTGAACACCGGGGAGCTGTTTTTT CASSFFSSLNTGELFF
TRBJ1-1 TRBV7-9 - - TGTGCCAGCAGCTTAGCCTCTCCAGGGAAGATGAACACTGAAGCTTTCTTT CASSLASPGKMNTEAFF
TRBJ2-5 TRBV20-1 - - TGCAGTGCTCCCCATAGGGGACAAGAGACCCAGTACTTC CSAPHRGQETQYF
TRBJ2-7 TRBV5-1 TRBD2 - TGCGCCAGCAGCCAGACTAGCGGGCGGGAATACGAGCAGTACTTC CASSQTSGREYEQYF
TRBJ1-2 TRBV12-3/TRBV12-4 TRBD1 - TGTGCCAGCAGTTCGCTTGGGACAGGGCGCTATGGCTACACCTTC CASSSLGTGRYGYTF
TRBJ1-1 TRBV4-3 - few TGCGCCAGCAGCCCTACTGAAGGGTACACTTCCGAAGCTTTCTTT CASSPTEGYTSEAFF
TRBJ1-2 TRBV30 - few TGTGCCTGGCAGGGTGGCTATGGCTACACCTTC CAWQGGYGYTF
TRBJ1-6 TRBV7-9 - few TGTGCCAGCAGCTTAGCGACAGAGGGGAGGAATTCACCCCTCCACTTT CASSLATEGRNSPLHF
TRBJ1-3 TRBV5-6 - few TGTGCCAGCGGCTGGGGGCAGACTCAAAACACCATATATTTT CASGWGQTQNTIYF
TRBJ2-5 TRBV15 - few TGTGCCACCAGCCCGGGTGAGAAGACCCAGTACTTC CATSPGEKTQYF
TRBJ1-1 TRBV5-6 - many TGTGCCAGCAGCTGGGGACAACTGGCCTCGTGGGCTTTCTTT CASSWGQLASWAFF
TRBJ2-7 TRBV13 TRBD1 - TGTGCCAGCAGCCTGACGGGACAGGGGATGCACGAGCAGTACTTC CASSLTGQGMHEQYF
TRBJ1-6 TRBV6-6 - - TGTGCCAGCACCGGACCTGATAATTCACCCCTCCACTTT CASTGPDNSPLHF
TRBJ2-1 TRBV12-3/TRBV12-4 TRBD1 - TGTGCCAGCACCCTAGACAGGGATGAGCAGTTCTTC CASTLDRDEQFF
TRBJ1-2 TRBV29-1 - few TGCAGCGTCGAGACAGCCGTAACTGATGGCTACACCTTC CSVETAVTDGYTF
TRBJ2-7 TRBV6-2/TRBV6-3 - few TGTGCCAGCAGTTTGGGGGCGGCATACTACGAGCAGTACTTC CASSLGAAYYEQYF
TRBJ2-5 TRBV20-1 TRBD1 few TGCAGTGCTCCAGACGGGACAGGGGGTAAAGAGACCCAGTACTTC CSAPDGTGGKETQYF
TRBJ1-2 TRBV12-3/TRBV12-4 - - TGTGCCAGCAGCCCCGACCGGTCGTCTGGCTACACCTTC CASSPDRSSGYTF
TRBJ2-1 TRBV27 TRBD2 - TGTGCCAGCACCCCGGGGGGACTAGCGGGAGTATACGAGCAGTTCTTC CASTPGGLAGVYEQFF
TRBJ1-2 TRBV29-1 TRBD1 few TGCAGCGTTGAAGCGACAGACCGGGACAGTGGCTACACCTTC CSVEATDRDSGYTF
TRBJ2-3 TRBV7-2 TRBD1 few TGTGCCAGCAGCTTCAGGGGGCGGGATACGCAGTATTTT CASSFRGRDTQYF
TRBJ1-1 TRBV15 - many TGTGCCACCAGCAGAGATCCGGGGGGTACTGAAGCTTTCTTT CATSRDPGGTEAFF
TRBJ1-1 TRBV12-3/TRBV12-4 - - TGTGCCAGCAACCCGATGGGGACGAACACTGAAGCTTTCTTT CASNPMGTNTEAFF
TRBJ1-6 TRBV23-1 - few TGCGCCAGCAGTCAAATCAGCTCCTATAATTCACCCCTCCACTTT CASSQISSYNSPLHF
TRBJ1-2 TRBV20-1 - once TGCAGTGCGAGGGCAGGGGCGTATGGCTACACCTTC CSARAGAYGYTF
TRBJ2-3 TRBV12-3/TRBV12-4 - - TGTGCCAGCAGTTTATCGGGGCTTGGGAATACGCAGTATTTT CASSLSGLGNTQYF
TRBJ2-7 TRBV6-5 - few TGTGCCAGCAGTATCGACAGGTACCACGAGCAGTACTTC CASSIDRYHEQYF